Presented here are 20 T cell receptor beta chains from one specimen sequenced in a study of blood T cell repertoires in COVID-19. Here immunoSEQ multiplex PCR was the method, and the copy in TCRdb shows in-frame clones only, minus some. The table has approximately 270,000 clones, 90% seen once. The sample was PBMCs or T cells enriched from blood (not recorded which). The receptors here all came from a woman aged 25 to 39 with acute COVID-19.

The chain has TRBV9 and TRBJ2-2; D is perhaps TRBD1 (5 bases). Germline lookup yields CDR1 SGDLS and CDR2 YYNGEE. This CDR3 region has 16 residues. V was shortened by 0 bases and J by 2 bases, with 11 bases between the two germline ends. The CDR3 reads CASSVDYRSNTGELFF. CDR3 sequence (DNA): TGTGCCAGCAGCGTAGACTACAGGTCAAACACCGGGGAGCTGTTTTTT. The variable domain in full, with the rest retrieved from reference TRBV9 and TRBJ2-2, is DSGVTQTPKHLITATGQRVTLRCSPRSGDLSVYWYQQSLDQGLQFLIQYYNGEERAKGNILERFSAQQFPDLHSELNLSSLELGDSALYFCASSVDYRSNTGELFFGEGSRLTVL.

The chain recombines TRBV7-9 with TRBJ1-2, with TRBD1 identical over 10 bases. The trim removed 6 bases at V and 5 bases at J, leaving 9 bases unmatched. Per the germline V gene, CDR1 is SEHNR and CDR2 is FQNEAQ (reference sequence). The CDR3 is made up of 15 amino acids. The CDR3 sequence is CASRSGQGSFYGYTF. The CDR3, as DNA: TGTGCCAGCAGGTCGGGACAGGGGTCGTTTTATGGCTACACCTTC.

This rearrangement joins TRBV18 to TRBJ1-5; 11 bases fit TRBD1. The junction had 5 bases not matched to a gene; V was cut back by 2 bases and J by 5 bases. CDR1 and CDR2 (germline): KGHSH, LQKENI. This CDR3 is 16 amino acids long. CDR3 amino acids: CASSPSGTGGYQPQHF. CDR3 in DNA: TGTGCCAGCTCACCATCCGGGACAGGGGGGTATCAGCCCCAGCATTTT.

This chain links TRBV4-3 with TRBJ2-2; D is undetermined. V lost 0 bases, J lost 0 bases, and 14 bases lay in between. CDR3 length: 18 amino acids. CDR1 is LGHNA and CDR2 is YSLEER in the germline V gene. CDR3 bases: TGCGCCAGCAGCCAAGATTCAAGTACGGCGGCGAACACCGGGGAGCTGTTTTTT. Its translation is CASSQDSSTAANTGELFF.

This chain links TRBV19 with TRBJ1-4; D gene ambiguous. With 0 bases removed from V and 8 bases from J, the gap between germline ends came to 13 bases. Per the germline V gene, CDR1 is LNHDA and CDR2 is SQIVND (reference sequence). This CDR3 comprises 15 residues. The CDR3: CASSIERILREKLFF. CDR3 coding DNA: TGTGCCAGTAGTATAGAGAGGATTCTGCGAGAAAAACTGTTTTTT.

This chain uses TRBV10-3 with TRBJ2-7; no clear D. The germline gives CDR1 ENHRY, CDR2 SYGVKD. This CDR3 is built from 15 residues. V lost 4 bases and J lost 4, with 17 bases in between. The CDR3, as DNA: TGTGCCATCAGTGCCCCTGGAGAGGAACCTTACGAGCAGTACTTC. Encoded protein: CAISAPGEEPYEQYF.

This chain links TRBV6-2 or TRBV6-3 with TRBJ2-7, with TRBD2 identical over 7 bases. Germline CDR1 reads MNHEY; CDR2 reads SVGEGT. The CDR3 runs 16 residues. V was pared by 2 bases and J by 4 bases, with 11 bases of the junction left unmatched. CDR3 sequence (DNA): TGTGCCAGCAGTTACGCCGTAGGTAGGGAGGGGTACGAGCAGTACTTC. Protein product: CASSYAVGREGYEQYF.

This sequence joins TRBV15 and TRBJ2-3; unclear D gene. The ends were cut back, 2 bases at V and 0 bases at J, with 15 bases in the middle. Per the germline V gene, CDR1 is LNHNV and CDR2 is YYDKDF (reference sequence). CDR3 length: 17 amino acids. The CDR3 spells CATSRTSWRQSTDTQYF. DNA for the CDR3: TGTGCCACCAGCAGAACTTCTTGGCGGCAGAGCACAGATACGCAGTATTTT.

The chain links TRBV19 to TRBJ2-2, with D uncertain. V was cut by 3 bases and J by 7 bases, with 9 bases left in between. This CDR3 comprises 13 residues. Germline CDR1 reads LNHDA; CDR2 reads SQIVND (reference sequence). Here the CDR3 DNA reads TGTGCCAGTAGTATTGGCTTATTCGGGGAGCTGTTTTTT. Translating gives CASSIGLFGELFF.

The rearrangement joins TRBV24-1 to TRBJ2-1; D perhaps matches TRBD2 (6 bases). Trimming cost V 5 bases and J 5 bases, with 9 bases left between them. This CDR3 has 13 amino acids. The germline V gene encodes CDR1 KGHDR and CDR2 SFDVKD. The CDR3 sequence is CATSAPGDNEQFF. CDR3 coding DNA: TGTGCCACCAGTGCCCCGGGAGACAATGAGCAGTTCTTC.

The genes are TRBV27 and TRBJ2-7; possible D gene TRBD2, 6 bases. CDR3 length equals 15 residues. V lost 2 bases and J lost 2, with 13 bases in between. Germline V gives CDR1 MNHEY, CDR2 SMNVEV (reference sequence). The CDR3 here is CASSLGTGVPYEQYF. CDR3 DNA sequence: TGTGCCAGCAGTTTAGGTACGGGGGTACCCTACGAGCAGTACTTC.

The chain uses TRBV27 and TRBJ1-1, with D perhaps matching TRBD1 (5 bases). The CDR3 consists of 14 residues. V gave up 3 bases and J gave up 1 base, with 9 bases separating them. Germline V gene data show CDR1 as MNHEY and CDR2 as SMNVEV (reference sequence). CDR3 sequence (DNA): TGTGCCAGCAGTTTGGGCGACAGGAACACTGAAGCTTTCTTT. Encoded protein: CASSLGDRNTEAFF.

The rearrangement links TRBV7-8 to TRBJ2-2, with 13 bases identical to TRBD2. Germline assignment: CDR1 SGHVS and CDR2 FQNEAQ. After removal of 2 bases from V and 3 bases from J, the junction contained 6 bases not matched to a gene. The CDR3 totals 18 residues. CDR3 DNA: TGTGCCAGCAGCTTACGACTAGCGGGAGGTTTTGACACCGGGGAGCTGTTTTTT. This translates into CASSLRLAGGFDTGELFF.

This chain links TRBV4-2 with TRBJ2-1; 9 bases line up with TRBD2. V dropped 0 bases and J dropped 3; count of bases not matched to a gene: 3. The CDR3 runs to 16 residues. Per germline, CDR1 LGHNA and CDR2 YNFKEQ. As DNA, the CDR3 is TGTGCCAGCAGCCAAGATCGAGCGGGAGGCTACAATGAGCAGTTCTTC. It codes for CASSQDRAGGYNEQFF.

The chain employs TRBV6-5 and TRBJ2-2, with 12 bases that match TRBD2. The CDR3 extends over 15 amino acids. Germline CDR1 and CDR2: MNHEY and SVGAGI. V lost 6 bases to trimming and J lost 3 bases; unmatched junction nucleotides: 2. In DNA, the CDR3 is TGTGCCAGCAGAGGGACTAGCGGGTACACCGGGGAGCTGTTTTTT. Translating it yields CASRGTSGYTGELFF.

The chain couples TRBV28 to TRBJ2-6; TRBD1 might be the D (6 bases). Trimming pared 6 bases from V and 4 bases from J, leaving 16 bases between. The length of the CDR3 is 16 residues. The germline V gene encodes CDR1 MDHEN and CDR2 SYDVKM. This CDR3 reads CASSPYGGSGANVLTF. The CDR3 nucleotides read TGTGCCAGCAGCCCCTATGGGGGCTCCGGGGCCAACGTCCTGACTTTC. The entire variable domain, with the rest obtained from reference TRBV28 and TRBJ2-6, is as follows: DVKVTQSSRYLVKRTGEKVFLECVQDMDHENMFWYRQDPGLGLRLIYFSYDVKMKEKGDIPEGYSVSREKKERFSLILESASTNQTSMYLCASSPYGGSGANVLTFGAGSRLTVL.

V usage is TRBV5-4 and J usage is TRBJ1-3; D unresolved. Germline V gene sequence: CDR1 SGHNT, CDR2 YYREEE (reference sequence). The germline V and J ends were trimmed by 4 bases and 0 bases, with 11 bases remaining between them. The CDR3 extends over 15 amino acids. The CDR3 sequence: CASSLPGISGNTIYF. The CDR3 DNA reads as TGTGCCAGCAGCCTTCCGGGGATCTCTGGAAACACCATATATTTT.

This clone was found a few times. The chain uses TRBV18 and TRBJ2-4, with TRBD1 as a possible D gene (5 bases). Germline values: CDR1 KGHSH, CDR2 LQKENI. V was pared by 2 bases and J by 0 bases, with 17 bases between. The CDR3 is 18 amino acids. This CDR3 reads CASSPGALTGIAKNIQYF. In nucleotides, the CDR3 is TGTGCCAGCTCACCAGGAGCCCTCACAGGAATAGCCAAAAACATTCAGTACTTC. The whole variable domain, filled in from reference TRBV18 and TRBJ2-4, reads NAGVMQNPRHLVRRRGQEARLRCSPMKGHSHVYWYRQLPEEGLKFMVYLQKENIIDESGMPKERFSAEFPKEGPSILRIQQVVRGDSAAYFCASSPGALTGIAKNIQYFGAGTRLSVL.

This rearrangement joins TRBV3-1 (or the pseudogene TRBV3-2) to TRBJ2-7, with 8 bases fitting TRBD1. J lost 3 bases, V lost 0 bases, and 7 bases had no gene match. The CDR3 loop spans 16 amino acids. Germline V gene sequence: CDR1 LGHDT, CDR2 YNNKEL (reference sequence). The CDR3 sequence: CASSQDLSGQVYEQYF. CDR3 nucleotide sequence: TGTGCCAGCAGCCAAGATCTTTCGGGACAGGTCTACGAGCAGTACTTC.

DNA for the CDR3: TGTGCCAGCAGTTCGACTAGCCCAATCACAGATACGCAGTATTTT. This gives the protein CASSSTSPITDTQYF. This chain links TRBV27 with TRBJ2-3; 7 nucleotides align to TRBD2. The germline V gene has CDR1 MNHEY and CDR2 SMNVEV (reference sequence). The CDR3 is made up of 15 amino acids. Germline trimming cut 4 bases from V and 2 bases from J; bases unmatched to any gene: 6.